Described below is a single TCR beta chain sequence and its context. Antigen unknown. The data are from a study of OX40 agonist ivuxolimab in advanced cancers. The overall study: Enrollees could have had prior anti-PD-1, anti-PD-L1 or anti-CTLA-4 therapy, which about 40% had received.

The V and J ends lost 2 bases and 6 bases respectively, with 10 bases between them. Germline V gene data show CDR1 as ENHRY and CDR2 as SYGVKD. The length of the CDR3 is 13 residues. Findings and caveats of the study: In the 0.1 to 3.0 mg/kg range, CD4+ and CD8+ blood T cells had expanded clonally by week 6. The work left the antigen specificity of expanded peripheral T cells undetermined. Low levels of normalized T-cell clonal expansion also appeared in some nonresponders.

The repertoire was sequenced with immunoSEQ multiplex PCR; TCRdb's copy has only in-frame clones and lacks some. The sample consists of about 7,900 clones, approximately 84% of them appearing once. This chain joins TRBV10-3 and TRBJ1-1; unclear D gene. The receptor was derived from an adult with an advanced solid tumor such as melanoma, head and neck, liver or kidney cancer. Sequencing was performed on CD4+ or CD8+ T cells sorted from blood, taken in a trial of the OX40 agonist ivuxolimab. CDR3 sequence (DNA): TGTGCCATCAGTGAGACCAAGGACGCTGAAGCTTTCTTT. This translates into CAISETKDAEAFF.